This entry lists 12 T cell receptor beta chains sequenced from one sample in a study of T cell responses to AZD1222 COVID-19 vaccine (dated by TCRdb to 2020 to 2023). The meaning of the sample's time point label: baseline before first vaccination. Library preparation employed the immunoSEQ multiplex PCR assay. TCRdb carries this immuneACCESS record with in-frame sequences only. Its versions omit some clonotypes, under half of them owing to an unresolved V gene in the studies checked, with the rest unexplained. This sample comprises fewer than 110,000 clones, 90% of them detected only once. The ten largest clones capture about 1.5% of the sample. This material consisted of peripheral blood, taken on day 0 of AZD1222 vaccination. These receptors were collected from an adult in good health.

The chain employs TRBV6-4 and TRBJ2-5; 9 nucleotides match TRBD2. The CDR3 spans 15 residues. CDR1 is MRHNA, CDR2 SNTAGT, per germline. The V and J ends lost 0 bases and 5 bases, in that order; junction bases with no gene match: 4. The DNA of the CDR3 is TGTGCCAGCAGTGACTCGGCGGGGGGGCTGGAGACCCAGTACTTC. Its protein is CASSDSAGGLETQYF.

The genes are TRBV12-3 or TRBV12-4 and TRBJ2-7; D not certain. Trimming stripped 1 base from V and 9 bases from J, with 13 bases between. The CDR3 is 13 amino acids. CDR3 sequence reads: CASSLVGAAGQYF. The CDR3 DNA sequence: TGTGCCAGCAGTTTAGTTGGAGCCGCCGGGCAGTACTTC.

This chain connects TRBV6-5 to TRBJ1-2; 8 nucleotides align to TRBD1. The CDR3 is 14 amino acids. CDR1 and CDR2 from the germline V gene are MNHEY and SVGAGI. V lost 5 bases and J lost 4; bases outside the gene matches: 6. CDR3 sequence (DNA): TGTGCCAGCAGTACGGACAGGGAGTCCTATGGCTACACCTTC. It is translated as CASSTDRESYGYTF.

Notes on this clone: This sample also contains other DNA sequences that code for the same CDR3. The chain carries TRBV27 and TRBJ2-3; D is uncertain. The CDR3 is 13 amino acids. The germline V gene has CDR1 MNHEY and CDR2 SMNVEV (reference sequence). Trimming shortened V by 2 bases and J by 3 bases, and 6 bases separated the two germline ends. In nucleotides, the CDR3 is TGTGCCAGCAGTTTAACTCGTACAGATACGCAGTATTTT. It is translated as CASSLTRTDTQYF.

The chain carries TRBV5-1 and TRBJ2-5; 7 bases match TRBD2. There are 15 residues in the CDR3. Germline trimming cut 4 bases from V and 2 bases from J; bases unmatched to any gene: 8. Germline CDR1 SGHRS, CDR2 YFSETQ. The CDR3 sequence is CASSLGGSGQETQYF. The CDR3 nucleotides are TGCGCCAGCAGCCTAGGCGGTAGCGGGCAAGAGACCCAGTACTTC.

The rearrangement uses TRBV27 and TRBJ1-2; D uncertain. Trimming stripped 8 bases from V and 3 bases from J, with 4 bases between. There are 10 residues in the CDR3. From germline, CDR1 is MNHEY and CDR2 SMNVEV (reference sequence). The CDR3 protein is CASGDYGYTF. The CDR3 DNA sequence: TGTGCCAGCGGGGACTATGGCTACACCTTC.

The chain uses TRBV5-1 and TRBJ1-3; D is perhaps TRBD1 (6 bases). V lost 4 bases and J 2 bases, leaving 16 bases between the germline ends. The CDR3 has 16 residues. Germline CDR1 SGHRS, CDR2 YFSETQ. CDR3 DNA sequence: TGCGCCAGCAGCCAAACCTTCGGGACAACTGGAAACACCATATATTTT. Translated, it gives CASSQTFGTTGNTIYF. The full variable domain, its missing parts supplied by reference TRBV5-1 and TRBJ1-3, is KAGVTQTPRYLIKTRGQQVTLSCSPISGHRSVSWYQQTPGQGLQFLFEYFSETQRNKGNFPGRFSGRQFSNSRSEMNVSTLELGDSALYLCASSQTFGTTGNTIYFGEGSWLTVV.

The chain employs TRBV10-3 and TRBJ1-2, with D tentatively TRBD1 (6 bases). CDR1 ENHRY and CDR2 SYGVKD come from the germline V gene. The CDR3 consists of 14 residues. Trimming cost V 1 base and J 6 bases, with 12 bases left between them. The CDR3 DNA reads TGTGCCATCAGTGAGTATCAGGGGACGGATGGCTACACCTTC. Translating gives CAISEYQGTDGYTF.

This chain joins TRBV5-1 and TRBJ2-6, with D perhaps TRBD1 or TRBD2 (5 bases each). The CDR3 consists of 15 residues. Trimming took off 4 bases at V and 2 bases at J, with 10 bases between the two ends. The germline CDR1 and CDR2 sequences are SGHRS and YFSETQ. The CDR3 DNA reads TGCGCCAGCAGCAGGGACGGTCCTGGGGCCAACGTCCTGACTTTC. Its translation is CASSRDGPGANVLTF.

The rearrangement links TRBV12-3 or TRBV12-4 to TRBJ2-7; 7 nucleotides align to TRBD2. The CDR3 is 13 residues long. V was clipped by 6 bases and J by 2 bases; unmatched bases: 4. As DNA, the CDR3 is TGTGCCAGCAGAACTAGCGCCGCCTACGAGCAGTACTTC. This codes for CASRTSAAYEQYF.

V gene TRBV27 combines with J gene TRBJ1-5, with D tentatively TRBD1 (5 bases). The germline V and J ends were trimmed by 3 bases and 7 bases, with 13 bases remaining between them. The CDR3 contains 14 residues. Germline CDR1 is MNHEY and CDR2 is SMNVEV (reference sequence). For the CDR3, the DNA is TGTGCCAGCAGTTTCGGTAGAGGGGTGCAGCCCCAGCATTTT. Translating gives CASSFGRGVQPQHF.

This sequence joins TRBV7-6 and TRBJ2-7; D is perhaps TRBD1 (6 bases). Germline CDR1 and CDR2: SGHVS and FNYEAQ. V lost 8 bases to trimming and J lost 0 bases, with 14 bases between them. The length of the CDR3 is 14 residues. The CDR3 DNA reads as TGTGCCAGCGCTGGGGGCGGTAGCTCCTACGAGCAGTACTTC. Encoded protein: CASAGGGSSYEQYF.